The sequence of this T cell receptor beta chain was determined in a study of cytomegalovirus exposure and HLA in healthy donors. Germline V gene lookup returns CDR1 MNHNS and CDR2 SASEGT. Trimming removed 0 bases from V and 4 bases from J, with 6 bases in between. The CDR3 covers 13 residues. With 60 Vbeta and 13 Jbeta primers, the PCR was carried out. As handled by the study authors: Later analysis identified tens of millions of unique TCR beta chains, about 12 million shared. Profiled with immunoSEQ multiplex PCR; TCRdb holds only in-frame clones, not every one. D and trimming were read from the DNA, whereas the V and J calls and clone size are those reported in that table. This table has about 120,000 clones, 80% to 85% appearing once. It was healthy bone marrow donors who served as donors. Study outcomes and limitations: Rarity marked most TCR sequences, yet some public TCRs occurred in many donors.

As for this clone: Its antigen is as yet unknown.

Sequencing input: PBMCs. This receptor was obtained from a man aged 30-40 years in good health and CMV-seronegative. V usage is TRBV6-1 and J usage is TRBJ1-2; no reliable D call. CDR3 region: CASSEAGSYGYTF. The CDR3 DNA follows: TGTGCCAGCAGTGAAGCAGGGAGCTATGGCTACACCTTC.